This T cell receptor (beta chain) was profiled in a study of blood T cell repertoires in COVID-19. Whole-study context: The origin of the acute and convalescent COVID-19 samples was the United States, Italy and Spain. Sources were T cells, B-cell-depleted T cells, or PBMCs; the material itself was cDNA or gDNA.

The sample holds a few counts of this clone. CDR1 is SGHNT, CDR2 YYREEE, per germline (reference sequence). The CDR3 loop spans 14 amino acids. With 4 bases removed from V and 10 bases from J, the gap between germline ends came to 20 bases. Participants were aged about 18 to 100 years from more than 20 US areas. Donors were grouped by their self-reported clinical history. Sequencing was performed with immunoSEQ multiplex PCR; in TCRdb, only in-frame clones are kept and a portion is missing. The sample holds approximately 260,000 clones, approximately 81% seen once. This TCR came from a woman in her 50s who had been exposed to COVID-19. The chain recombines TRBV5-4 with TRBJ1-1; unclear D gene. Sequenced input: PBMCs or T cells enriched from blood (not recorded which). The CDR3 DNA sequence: TGTGCCAGCAGCGCCTCGGGAGCTCCCCTGGGAGCTTTCTTT. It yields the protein CASSASGAPLGAFF.